Below are 26 T cell receptor beta chains sequenced from a single sample in a study of CD8+ T cells in alopecia areata. RNA extraction was followed by reverse transcription into cDNA, which acted as the sequencing template. Clones were read by immunoSEQ multiplex PCR, and TCRdb kept only the in-frame ones, dropping some. The sample contains some 180,000 clones, less than 70% of which appear only once. Treatment here: oral pan-JAK inhibitor, 5-10 mg twice daily. The sample in question was CD8+ T cells sorted from blood, obtained at week 24, from a patient treated with tofacitinib. The source of these receptors is a human donor with alopecia areata.

This clone was observed a few times. The V call is TRBV6-6, the J call TRBJ1-4, with D perhaps matching TRBD1 (5 bases). Germline CDR1 is MNHNY and CDR2 is SVGAGI (reference sequence). The ends were cut back, 7 bases at V and 12 bases at J, with 15 bases in the middle. The CDR3 extends over 12 amino acids. For the CDR3, the DNA is TGTGCCAGCACCATCATGGGGGGTGAACTGTTTTTT. Amino acids: CASTIMGGELFF.

The V call is TRBV29-1, the J call TRBJ2-3; 12 bases match TRBD1. The CDR3 covers 17 residues. The V segment lost 2 bases and the J segment 0 bases; nucleotides outside the gene matches: 6. Germline loops: CDR1 SQVTM, CDR2 ANQGSEA. CDR3 bases: TGCAGCGTTGAATTGGGGACAGGGGGCTCTAGCACAGATACGCAGTATTTT. Translated, it gives CSVELGTGGSSTDTQYF.

J is TRBJ1-2 and V is TRBV29-1; the D gene is possibly TRBD1 (5 bases). The V end was cut by 3 bases, the J end by 8 bases, with 16 bases between. Looked up from germline, CDR1 is SQVTM and CDR2 is ANQGSEA. The CDR3 totals 13 residues. The CDR3 is CSVELAGVEGYTF. The CDR3 bases are TGCAGCGTTGAGCTGGCGGGGGTTGAGGGCTACACCTTC.

The CDR3 region has the DNA TGTGCCAGCAGTTTTCCCCGGAAGGCGGGGGACCCCAATGAGCAGTTCTTC. It is translated as CASSFPRKAGDPNEQFF. The gene calls are TRBV27 and TRBJ2-1; 7 positions agree with TRBD2. Germline CDR1 is MNHEY and CDR2 is SMNVEV (reference sequence). The CDR3 contains 17 residues. V lost 3 bases and J lost 6; bases outside the gene matches: 14.

This clone was observed a handful of times. The V call is TRBV11-2, the J call TRBJ2-5; D is unresolved. V was shortened by 5 bases and J by 1 base, with 11 bases between the two germline ends. In germline, CDR1 is SGHAT, CDR2 FQNNGV. The CDR3 is 14 residues long. The CDR3 sequence is CASSQSTGQETQYF. CDR3 bases: TGTGCCAGCAGCCAATCTACTGGCCAAGAGACCCAGTACTTC.

V gene TRBV28 combines with J gene TRBJ2-7, with 8 nucleotides matching TRBD1. The CDR3 sequence is 15 residues long. CDR1 MDHEN and CDR2 SYDVKM come from the germline V gene. The ends lost 10 bases at V and 3 bases at J; junction bases unmatched: 14. CDR3 DNA sequence: TGTGCCACCGACCGACCGGACAGGGCGGGCTACGAGCAGTACTTC. This gives the protein CATDRPDRAGYEQYF. Looking up the rest from reference TRBV28 and TRBJ2-7 gives the full variable domain: DVKVTQSSRYLVKRTGEKVFLECVQDMDHENMFWYRQDPGLGLRLIYFSYDVKMKEKGDIPEGYSVSREKKERFSLILESASTNQTSMYLCATDRPDRAGYEQYFGPGTRLTVT.

The CDR3 region is CASSLGAGGHTYNEQFF. In nucleotides, the CDR3 is TGCGCCAGCAGCTTGGGGGCTGGGGGCCACACCTACAATGAGCAGTTCTTC. This rearrangement joins TRBV5-1 to TRBJ2-1; D is possibly TRBD1 (6 bases). The germline V gene has CDR1 SGHRS and CDR2 YFSETQ. The CDR3 extends over 17 amino acids. Trimming cost V 0 bases and J 2 bases, with 15 bases left between them.

The chain carries TRBV9 and TRBJ2-6; a weak D match, TRBD2 (5 bases). Trimming took 4 bases from V and 0 from J, leaving 11 bases between them. The CDR3 spans 16 residues. In germline, CDR1 is SGDLS, CDR2 YYNGEE. The CDR3 coding sequence is TGTGCCAGCAGCTCAAACGCGGGCTCTGGGGCCAACGTCCTGACTTTC. This encodes CASSSNAGSGANVLTF.

The CDR3 region is CAWRDSINYGYTF. The CDR3 DNA reads as TGTGCCTGGAGGGACTCGATAAACTATGGCTACACCTTC. The chain joins TRBV30 to TRBJ1-2; D not certain. V was cut by 3 bases and J by 2 bases, with 10 bases left in between. Germline V gives CDR1 GTSNPN, CDR2 SVGIG (reference sequence). CDR3 length equals 13 residues.

This clone was counted only a few times. The rearrangement joins TRBV9 to TRBJ1-1; the D gene is possibly TRBD1 (6 bases). V was pared by 4 bases and J by 3 bases, with 22 bases between. Germline V gene data show CDR1 as SGDLS and CDR2 as YYNGEE. This CDR3 has 17 amino acids. The CDR3 coding sequence is TGTGCCAGCAGCCCCTCCGGGGGGCAGAGCGTGGACACTGAAGCTTTCTTT. It encodes CASSPSGGQSVDTEAFF.

A few counts support this clone. The chain carries TRBV7-9 and TRBJ2-6, with no clear D. The CDR3 is 12 amino acids. Germline V gives CDR1 SEHNR, CDR2 FQNEAQ (reference sequence). V lost 4 bases and J 2 bases, leaving 0 bases between the germline ends. CDR3 sequence reads: CASSSGANVLTF. CDR3 DNA sequence: TGTGCCAGCAGCTCTGGGGCCAACGTCCTGACTTTC.

This clone has just a few counts. The chain joins TRBV2 to TRBJ2-7, with D perhaps matching TRBD2 (5 bases). This CDR3 has 15 amino acids. Trimming removed 3 bases at V and 0 bases at J, with 12 bases between. The germline gives CDR1 SNHLY, CDR2 FYNNEI. The CDR3 DNA reads as TGTGCCAGCAGTGATCCGGGGTCAAGCTCCTACGAGCAGTACTTC. Its translation is CASSDPGSSSYEQYF.

This clone showed up just a few times. This rearrangement joins TRBV29-1 to TRBJ2-2; 9 bases match TRBD2. Trimming cost V 1 base and J 7 bases; bases outside gene matches: 7. CDR1 SQVTM and CDR2 ANQGSEA come from the germline V gene. This CDR3 is 15 amino acids long. The CDR3 spells CSVEGSGGNDGELFF. CDR3 nucleotides: TGCAGCGTTGAAGGTAGCGGGGGTAATGACGGGGAGCTGTTTTTT.

This chain joins TRBV6-5 and TRBJ1-5, with D unresolved. CDR1 is MNHEY and CDR2 is SVGAGI in the germline V gene. The CDR3 extends over 13 amino acids. Trimming took off 8 bases at V and 0 bases at J, with 8 bases between the two ends. The CDR3: CASALYSNQPQHF. Written as DNA, the CDR3 is TGTGCCAGCGCCCTCTATAGCAATCAGCCCCAGCATTTT.

The CDR3 DNA reads TGCGCCAGCAGCCAAGATGGGCAGAGCGAGCAGTACTTC. Translated: CASSQDGQSEQYF. The chain carries TRBV4-3 and TRBJ2-7; unclear D gene. Trimming shortened V by 0 bases and J by 6 bases, and 9 bases separated the two germline ends. This CDR3 has 13 residues. The germline V gene encodes CDR1 LGHNA and CDR2 YSLEER.

J is TRBJ1-5 and V is TRBV30; perhaps TRBD1 as D (5 bases). Germline lookup yields CDR1 GTSNPN and CDR2 SVGIG (reference sequence). The CDR3 sequence is 15 residues long. V was pared by 0 bases and J by 7 bases, with 16 bases between. CDR3 nucleotides: TGTGCCTGGAGTGTAGGGCAGGGTGAGGGCCAGCCCCAGCATTTT. It translates to CAWSVGQGEGQPQHF.

A remark on this clone: Relative to the germline gene, one junction end is altered; a read error may explain this. The chain is built from TRBV27 and TRBJ1-1, with D maybe TRBD1 (5 bases). From germline, CDR1 is MNHEY and CDR2 SMNVEV (reference sequence). This CDR3 spans 13 amino acids. The CDR3 DNA sequence: TGTACCAGCAGTTGGGGACGGAACACTGAAGCTTTCTTT. This sequence encodes CTSSWGRNTEAFF.

V and J are TRBV25-1 and TRBJ2-3; TRBD1 agrees at 7 bases. V lost 9 bases, J lost 9 bases, and 12 bases stayed unmatched. The CDR3 is 13 amino acids. Germline V CDR1 and CDR2: MGHDK, SYGVNS. The CDR3 DNA is TGTGCCAGTGGAGGTCCAGGGGGAAGGACGCAGTATTTT. This codes for CASGGPGGRTQYF.

The V and J genes are TRBV25-1 and TRBJ2-5; D gene uncertain. Per the germline V gene, CDR1 is MGHDK and CDR2 is SYGVNS. CDR3 length: 14 residues. V was cut by 6 bases and J by 0 bases, with 11 bases left in between. CDR3: CASSPPRDQETQYF. In nucleotides, the CDR3 is TGTGCCAGCAGCCCTCCGAGAGACCAAGAGACCCAGTACTTC. The entire variable domain, with the rest obtained from reference TRBV25-1 and TRBJ2-5, is as follows: EADIYQTPRYLVIGTGKKITLECSQTMGHDKMYWYQQDPGMELHLIHYSYGVNSTEKGDLSSESTVSRIRTEHFPLTLESARPSHTSQYLCASSPPRDQETQYFGPGTRLLVL.

This chain links TRBV7-9 with TRBJ1-5; tentative D call: TRBD1 (6 bases). V lost 3 bases, J lost 1 base, and 7 bases lay in between. CDR3 length: 14 amino acids. CDR1 SEHNR and CDR2 FQNEAQ come from the germline V gene (reference sequence). The CDR3 protein is CASSFTGSNQPQHF. CDR3 DNA sequence: TGTGCCAGCAGCTTCACAGGGAGCAATCAGCCCCAGCATTTT.

The chain uses TRBV29-1 and TRBJ2-5; no clear D gene. The CDR3 length is 13 residues. V shed 4 bases and J shed 1 base, with 10 bases lying between them. CDR1 is SQVTM and CDR2 is ANQGSEA in the germline V gene. The CDR3 is CSVAPAAQETQYF. DNA of the CDR3: TGCAGCGTTGCACCCGCAGCCCAAGAGACCCAGTACTTC.

This chain connects TRBV7-9 to TRBJ1-1, with D unclear. Germline V gene sequence: CDR1 SEHNR, CDR2 FQNEAQ (reference sequence). V was trimmed by 5 bases and J by 0 bases, leaving 22 bases between them. CDR3 size: 18 residues. The CDR3 bases are TGTGCCAGCAGCCCCCCAAGCCAAGATCAGGACCTGAACACTGAAGCTTTCTTT. It encodes CASSPPSQDQDLNTEAFF.

The chain uses TRBV6-1 and TRBJ1-1, with D possibly being TRBD1 (5 bases). Germline V gives CDR1 MNHNS, CDR2 SASEGT. Trimming removed 7 bases from V and 4 bases from J, with 7 bases in between. This CDR3 has 11 amino acids. CDR3 nucleotide sequence: TGTGCCAGCACGGACACCACTGAAGCTTTCTTT. As protein: CASTDTTEAFF.

The chain joins TRBV29-1 to TRBJ1-2; no definite D call. V lost 3 bases and J lost 2, with 10 bases in between. This CDR3 is 13 amino acids long. Per germline, CDR1 SQVTM and CDR2 ANQGSEA. CDR3 in amino acids: CSVDSLRNYGYTF. The CDR3 nucleotides read TGCAGCGTTGATTCCCTCAGGAACTATGGCTACACCTTC.

This clone was seen a few times. Other DNA sequences in this specimen translate into the identical CDR3. The chain uses TRBV6-5 and TRBJ1-5; no clear D. CDR3 length equals 13 residues. Germline V CDR1 and CDR2: MNHEY, SVGAGI. The ends were cut back, 0 bases at V and 5 bases at J, with 5 bases in the middle. Here the CDR3 reads CASSYSPDQPQHF. The CDR3 coding sequence is TGTGCCAGCAGTTACTCCCCGGATCAGCCCCAGCATTTT.

The chain has TRBV11-2 and TRBJ1-2; no clear D gene. The V gene lost 2 bases and the J gene lost 6 bases, with 7 bases spanning the gap. The germline V gene encodes CDR1 SGHAT and CDR2 FQNNGV. This CDR3 contains 12 residues. In DNA form, the CDR3 reads TGTGCCAGCAGCTTATTGGGGAATGGCTACACCTTC. Translating it yields CASSLLGNGYTF.